This TCR beta chain was sequenced in a study of control samples from healthy donors and cancer patients. Germline V CDR1 and CDR2: SGHTS, YDEGEE. V gave up 2 bases and J gave up 7 bases; unmatched junction bases: 16. CDR3 length equals 18 residues. This table comes from immunoSEQ multiplex PCR, and its TCRdb copy is limited to in-frame clones, with some not included. The sample holds about 69,000 clones, 89% seen once. V is TRBV5-8 and J is TRBJ1-5, with 9 bases aligning to TRBD1. This sequence was found in a man aged 60 to 75 with lung cancer. Sequencing was performed on PBMCs. The CDR3 DNA is TGTGCCAGCAGCTTCAAGGGGGTTGAGGACAGGGGAAACCAGCCCCAGCATTTT. Its protein is CASSFKGVEDRGNQPQHF. The whole variable domain, filled in from reference TRBV5-8 and TRBJ1-5, reads EAGVTQSPTHLIKTRGQQATLRCSPISGHTSVYWYQQALGLGLQFLLWYDEGEERNRGNFPPRFSGRQFPNYSSELNVNALELEDSALYLCASSFKGVEDRGNQPQHFGDGTRLSIL.